This TCR beta chain emerged from a study of blood T cells in healthy people across ages. Per sample, a minimum of 7 million PBMCs were isolated. This clonotype was found a few times. Its antigen is still unknown. Per germline, CDR1 SEHNR and CDR2 FQNEAQ (reference sequence). The CDR3 totals 15 residues. J was trimmed by 8 bases and V by 7 bases; bases with no gene match: 13. A second about 7 to 11 cycle PCR used barcoded and J-beta primers. Each CDR3 protein gets one entry after TCRdb re-called the 5' RACE reads with MiXCR. Of around 700,000 distinct CDR3 sequences in the sample, roughly 25% were seen once. Findings of the study overall: Researchers deemed the diversity estimates from one million T cells underestimates.

This sample also appeared in a second study, on T cells of mothers and their children.

The sample comprised blood. The chain has TRBV7-9 and TRBJ1-4; 7 nucleotides line up with TRBD1. This receptor was identified in a boy aged 5-17 years in good health. CDR3: CASTPTGNVDEKLFF. CDR3 bases: TGTGCCAGCACCCCGACAGGGAACGTGGACGAAAAACTGTTTTTT. Together with reference TRBV7-9 and TRBJ1-4, the CDR3 gives the full variable domain: DTGVSQNPRHKITKRGQNVTFRCDPISEHNRLYWYRQTLGQGPEFLTYFQNEAQLEKSRLLSDRFSAERPKGSFSTLEIQRTEQGDSAMYLCASTPTGNVDEKLFFGSGTQLSVL.